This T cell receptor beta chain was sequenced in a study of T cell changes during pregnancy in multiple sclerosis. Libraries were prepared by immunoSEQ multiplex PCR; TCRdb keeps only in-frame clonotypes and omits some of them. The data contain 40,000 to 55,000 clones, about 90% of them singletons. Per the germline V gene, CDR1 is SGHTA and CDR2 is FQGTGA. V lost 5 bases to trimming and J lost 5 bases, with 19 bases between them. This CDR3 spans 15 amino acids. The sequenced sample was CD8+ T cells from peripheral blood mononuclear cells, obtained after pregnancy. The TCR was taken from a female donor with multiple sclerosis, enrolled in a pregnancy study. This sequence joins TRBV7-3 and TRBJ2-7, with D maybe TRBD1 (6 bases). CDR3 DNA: TGTGCCAGCAGCAAGTACCCCACAGGGAGCCACGAGCAGTACTTC. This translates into CASSKYPTGSHEQYF.